One and the same sample provided the 10 T cell receptor beta chains below, sequenced in a study of cytomegalovirus exposure and HLA in healthy donors. Primers for the PCR totalled 60 Vbeta and 13 Jbeta. Clones were sequenced by immunoSEQ multiplex PCR, and TCRdb holds only the in-frame ones, with some missing. Here the sample spans about 95,000 clones, less than 85% being singletons. The sequenced material came from PBMCs. These receptors were taken from a man aged 25 to 40 in good health and CMV-seropositive.

The rearrangement links TRBV27 to TRBJ2-1; TRBD2 aligns across 9 bases. Germline V CDR1 and CDR2: MNHEY, SMNVEV (reference sequence). V trimming: 5 bases; J trimming: 6 bases; junction bases outside the gene matches: 8. The CDR3 extends over 15 amino acids. DNA of the CDR3: TGTGCCAGCAGTCCTTTAGCGGGAGCGGGCAATGAGCAGTTCTTC. Translation gives CASSPLAGAGNEQFF.

The V call is TRBV27, the J call TRBJ2-3; 9 bases match TRBD2. In germline, CDR1 is MNHEY, CDR2 SMNVEV (reference sequence). This CDR3 has 16 residues. V trimming: 4 bases; J trimming: 4 bases; junction bases outside the gene matches: 9. The CDR3 nucleotides are TGTGCCAGCAGTTGGGCGGGAGGGCCGGGGGCAGATACGCAGTATTTT. It is translated as CASSWAGGPGADTQYF.

The rearrangement uses TRBV7-2 and TRBJ2-5, with 11 bases lining up with TRBD2. In germline, CDR1 is SGHTA, CDR2 FQGNSA. V was pared by 5 bases and J by 2 bases, with 4 bases of the junction left unmatched. The CDR3 extends over 15 amino acids. This CDR3 is CASSRLAGNQETQYF. The CDR3 DNA follows: TGTGCCAGCAGCCGACTAGCGGGAAATCAAGAGACCCAGTACTTC.

The CDR3 is CASSTGMEAGNTIYF. CDR3 nucleotide sequence: TGTGCCAGCAGTACCGGAATGGAGGCTGGAAACACCATATATTTT. V gene TRBV6-1 combines with J gene TRBJ1-3, with D uncertain. Trimming stripped 5 bases from V and 2 bases from J, with 13 bases between. From germline, CDR1 is MNHNS and CDR2 SASEGT. This CDR3 is 15 amino acids long.

J is TRBJ2-3 and V is TRBV7-6; D is perhaps TRBD1 (5 bases). This CDR3 has 16 amino acids. In germline, CDR1 is SGHVS, CDR2 FNYEAQ. Trimming took 7 bases from V and 5 from J, leaving 22 bases between them. The CDR3 loop reads CASTKGSLQGGDTQYF. CDR3 coding DNA: TGTGCCAGCACCAAAGGTTCATTGCAGGGCGGAGATACGCAGTATTTT.

This clone appeared a few times. This chain links TRBV4-3 with TRBJ1-3; D is ambiguous. Germline V gives CDR1 LGHNA, CDR2 YSLEER. Trimming took off 0 bases at V and 0 bases at J, with 6 bases between the two ends. CDR3 size: 15 residues. The CDR3 DNA follows: TGCGCCAGCAGCCAAGATCTCCTCTCTGGAAACACCATATATTTT. This codes for CASSQDLLSGNTIYF.

The chain carries TRBV6-1 and TRBJ1-4, with D maybe TRBD1 (5 bases). CDR1 MNHNS and CDR2 SASEGT come from the germline V gene. V was clipped by 4 bases and J by 11 bases, with 14 bases between them. The CDR3 runs to 13 residues. DNA of the CDR3: TGTGCCAGCAGTGGGGGCCAGAGTAGGAAACTGTTTTTT. Translating gives CASSGGQSRKLFF.

The chain joins TRBV28 to TRBJ1-1; 10 nucleotides match TRBD1. V lost 3 bases and J lost 0; bases outside the gene matches: 4. The CDR3 consists of 16 residues. Germline V lookup: CDR1 MDHEN, CDR2 SYDVKM. CDR3 nucleotides: TGTGCCAGCAGTTTTGGGGACAGGGGATTGAACACTGAAGCTTTCTTT. Its translation: CASSFGDRGLNTEAFF. The complete variable domain, with remaining parts taken from reference TRBV28 and TRBJ1-1, reads DVKVTQSSRYLVKRTGEKVFLECVQDMDHENMFWYRQDPGLGLRLIYFSYDVKMKEKGDIPEGYSVSREKKERFSLILESASTNQTSMYLCASSFGDRGLNTEAFFGQGTRLTVV.

The V gene is TRBV2, the J gene TRBJ1-6; no clear D. CDR3 size: 15 residues. The V end was cut by 3 bases, the J end by 6 bases, with 12 bases between. CDR1 is SNHLY and CDR2 is FYNNEI in the germline V gene. CDR3 loop: CASSDTGLGNSPLHF. In nucleotides, the CDR3 is TGTGCCAGCAGTGACACGGGGTTGGGTAATTCACCCCTCCACTTT.

In its sample, this clone was seen once. This chain connects TRBV28 to TRBJ1-2; the D gene is possibly TRBD1 (6 bases). V was clipped by 2 bases and J by 2 bases, with 12 bases between them. The germline CDR1 and CDR2 sequences are MDHEN and SYDVKM. This CDR3 has 15 amino acids. CDR3 sequence (DNA): TGTGCCAGCAGTTTAAAACAGGGTGTAAACTATGGCTACACCTTC. It encodes CASSLKQGVNYGYTF.